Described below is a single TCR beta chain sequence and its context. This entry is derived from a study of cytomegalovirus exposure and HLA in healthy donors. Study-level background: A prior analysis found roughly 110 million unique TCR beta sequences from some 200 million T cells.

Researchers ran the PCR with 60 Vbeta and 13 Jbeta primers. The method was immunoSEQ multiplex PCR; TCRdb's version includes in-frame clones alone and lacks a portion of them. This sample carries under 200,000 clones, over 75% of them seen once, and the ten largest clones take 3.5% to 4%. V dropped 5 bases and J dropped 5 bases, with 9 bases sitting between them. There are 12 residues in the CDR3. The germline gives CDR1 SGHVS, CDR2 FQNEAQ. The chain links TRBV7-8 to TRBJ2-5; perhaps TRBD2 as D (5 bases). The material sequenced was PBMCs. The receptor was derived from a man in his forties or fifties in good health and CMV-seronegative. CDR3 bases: TGTGCCAGCAGCCCACGAGGGGAGACCCAGTACTTC. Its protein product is CASSPRGETQYF.